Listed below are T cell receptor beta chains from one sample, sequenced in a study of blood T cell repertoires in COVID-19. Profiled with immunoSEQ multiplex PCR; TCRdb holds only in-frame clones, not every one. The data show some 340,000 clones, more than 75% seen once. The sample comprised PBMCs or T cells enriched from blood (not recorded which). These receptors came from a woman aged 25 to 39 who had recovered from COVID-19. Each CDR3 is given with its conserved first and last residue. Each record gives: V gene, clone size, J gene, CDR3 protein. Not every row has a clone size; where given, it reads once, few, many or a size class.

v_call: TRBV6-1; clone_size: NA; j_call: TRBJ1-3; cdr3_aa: CASSDRASGNTIYF
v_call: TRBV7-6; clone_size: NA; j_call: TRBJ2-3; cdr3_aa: CASSSLAGGPADTQYF
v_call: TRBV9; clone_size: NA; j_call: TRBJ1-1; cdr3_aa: CASSVEPGGNTEAFF
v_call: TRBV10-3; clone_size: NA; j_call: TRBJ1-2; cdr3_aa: CAISGQGTGMVGYTF
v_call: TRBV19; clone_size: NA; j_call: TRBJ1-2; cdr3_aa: CASSSQQGRAGYTF
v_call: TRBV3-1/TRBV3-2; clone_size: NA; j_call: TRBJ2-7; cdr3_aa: CASSQEGATQYF
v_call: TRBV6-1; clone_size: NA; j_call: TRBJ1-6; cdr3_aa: CASSSRLDSPLHF
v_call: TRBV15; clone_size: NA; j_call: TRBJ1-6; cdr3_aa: CATSRGSRAGGSPLHF
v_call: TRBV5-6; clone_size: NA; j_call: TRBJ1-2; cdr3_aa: CASSLAFGRPQGFYGYTF
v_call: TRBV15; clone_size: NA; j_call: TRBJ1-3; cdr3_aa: CATSREVLSSGNTIYF
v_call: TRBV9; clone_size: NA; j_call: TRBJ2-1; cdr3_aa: CASSLGSAYNEQFF
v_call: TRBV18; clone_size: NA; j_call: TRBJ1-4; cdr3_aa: CASSLGQGEEKLFF
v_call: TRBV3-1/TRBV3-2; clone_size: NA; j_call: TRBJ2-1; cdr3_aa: CASSPAGGVYNEQFF
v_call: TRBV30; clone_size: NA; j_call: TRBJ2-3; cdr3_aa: CAWRGGVGDTQYF
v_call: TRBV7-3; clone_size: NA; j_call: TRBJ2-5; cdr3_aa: CASSLGQGIQETQYF
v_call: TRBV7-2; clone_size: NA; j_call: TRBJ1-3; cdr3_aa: CASSLNQAGSSGNTIYF
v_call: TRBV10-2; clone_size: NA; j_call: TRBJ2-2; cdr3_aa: CASSESRTRGWTGELFF
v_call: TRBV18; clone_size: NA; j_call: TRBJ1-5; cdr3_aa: CASSGGLSNQPQHF
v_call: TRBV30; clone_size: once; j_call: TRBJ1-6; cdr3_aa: CAWSPGFNSPLHF
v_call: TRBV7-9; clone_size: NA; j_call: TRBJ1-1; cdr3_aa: CASSSPPVREVRTEAFF
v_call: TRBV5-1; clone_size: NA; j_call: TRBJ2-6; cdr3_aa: CASSLVAGTGANVLTF
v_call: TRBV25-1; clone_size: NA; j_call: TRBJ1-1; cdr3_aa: CASSDGAGGTEAFF
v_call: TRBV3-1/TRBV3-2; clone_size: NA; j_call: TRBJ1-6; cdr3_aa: CASSRETGIYSPLHF
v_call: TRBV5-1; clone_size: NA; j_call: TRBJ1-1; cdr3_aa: CASSPGAFYNTEAFF
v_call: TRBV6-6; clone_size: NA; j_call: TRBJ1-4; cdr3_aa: CASGLGPTNEKLFF
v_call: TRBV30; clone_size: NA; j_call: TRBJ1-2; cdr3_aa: CAWSTGYGYTF
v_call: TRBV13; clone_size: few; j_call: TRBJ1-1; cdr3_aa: CASSSGQGYTEAFF
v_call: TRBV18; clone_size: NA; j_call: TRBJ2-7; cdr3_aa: CASSRLGTEVSYEQYF
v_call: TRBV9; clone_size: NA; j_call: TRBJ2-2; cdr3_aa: CASSASPTADTGELFF
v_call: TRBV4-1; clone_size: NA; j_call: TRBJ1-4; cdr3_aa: CASSHLGTALPVGEKKLFF
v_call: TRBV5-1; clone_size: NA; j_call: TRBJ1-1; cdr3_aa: CASSLVYSRPEQGGIAEAFF
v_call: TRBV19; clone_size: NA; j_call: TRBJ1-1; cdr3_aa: CATTGTLNTEAFF
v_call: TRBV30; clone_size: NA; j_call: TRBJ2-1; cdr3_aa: CAQGQNNEQFF
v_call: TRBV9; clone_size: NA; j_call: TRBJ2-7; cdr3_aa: CASSVGSRTHEQYF
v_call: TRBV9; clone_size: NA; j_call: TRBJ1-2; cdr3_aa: CASSVDTGAHYGYTF
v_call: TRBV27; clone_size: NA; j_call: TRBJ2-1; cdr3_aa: CASSPQRGGLIEQFF
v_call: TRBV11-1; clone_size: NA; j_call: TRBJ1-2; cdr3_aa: CASSAEGGYGYTF
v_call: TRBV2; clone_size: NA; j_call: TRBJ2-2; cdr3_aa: CASSGLGGTGELFF
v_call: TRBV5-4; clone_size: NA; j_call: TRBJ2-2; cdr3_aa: CASSSRAGQDTGELFF
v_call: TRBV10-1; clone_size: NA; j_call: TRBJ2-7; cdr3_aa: CASSESFAGQGHEQYF
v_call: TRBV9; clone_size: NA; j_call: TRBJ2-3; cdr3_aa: CASSVVAGASTDTQYF
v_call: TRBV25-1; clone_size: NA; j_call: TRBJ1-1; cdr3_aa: CASSEFEENTEAFF
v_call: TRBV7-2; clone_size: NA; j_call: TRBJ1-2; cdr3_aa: CASSLGGNYGYTF
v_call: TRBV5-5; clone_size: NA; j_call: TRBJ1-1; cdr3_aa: CASSLGHGQGLGTEAFF
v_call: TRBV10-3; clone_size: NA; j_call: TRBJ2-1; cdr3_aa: CAIRTSGVRNEQFF
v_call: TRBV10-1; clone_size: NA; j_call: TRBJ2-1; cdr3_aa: CASSEFGGSNEQFF
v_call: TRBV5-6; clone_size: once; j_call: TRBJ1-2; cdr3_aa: CASSLSRVSGYTF
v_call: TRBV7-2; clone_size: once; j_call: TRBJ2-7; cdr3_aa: CASSSTRTYEQYF
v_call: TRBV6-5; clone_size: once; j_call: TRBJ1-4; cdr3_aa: CASSFEGGEKLFF
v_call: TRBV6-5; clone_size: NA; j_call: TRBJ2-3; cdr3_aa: CASSAGQGSTDTQYF
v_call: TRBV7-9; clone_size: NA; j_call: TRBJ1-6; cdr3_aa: CASSLGGTNNNSPLHF
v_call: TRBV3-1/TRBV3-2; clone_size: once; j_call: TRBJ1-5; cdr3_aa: CASSQEQGLFQPQHF
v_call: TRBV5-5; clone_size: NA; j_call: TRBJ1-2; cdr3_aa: CASSYLRGYTF
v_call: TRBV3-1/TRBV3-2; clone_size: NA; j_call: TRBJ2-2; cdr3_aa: CASSPLRTDYTGELFF
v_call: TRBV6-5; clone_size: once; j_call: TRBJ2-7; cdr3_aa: CASSYSQGSSDEQYF
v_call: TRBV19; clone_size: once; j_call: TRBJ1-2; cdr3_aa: CASSTGRGNYGYTF
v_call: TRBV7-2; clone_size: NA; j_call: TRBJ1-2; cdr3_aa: CASSRAGVDGYTF
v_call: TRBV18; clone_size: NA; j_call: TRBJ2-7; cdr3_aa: CASSPPTDRENYEQYF